This TCR beta chain stems from a study of blood T cell repertoires in COVID-19. Study overall: The study drew acute and convalescent COVID-19 samples from the United States, Italy and Spain.

Profiling relied on immunoSEQ multiplex PCR, and the TCRdb table lists in-frame clones only, not all of them. The sample carries 250,000 or so clones, approximately 80% recorded once. After removal of 6 bases from V and 6 bases from J, the junction contained 5 bases not matched to a gene. In germline, CDR1 is MDHEN, CDR2 SYDVKM. This CDR3 has 14 residues. This receptor was taken from a man aged 30 to 39 who had recovered from COVID-19. The genes are TRBV28 and TRBJ2-5, with 12 nucleotides matching TRBD1. Material for sequencing was peripheral blood. CDR3 amino acids: CASSGTGGMKTQYF. CDR3 DNA: TGTGCCAGCAGCGGGACAGGGGGCATGAAGACCCAGTACTTC.